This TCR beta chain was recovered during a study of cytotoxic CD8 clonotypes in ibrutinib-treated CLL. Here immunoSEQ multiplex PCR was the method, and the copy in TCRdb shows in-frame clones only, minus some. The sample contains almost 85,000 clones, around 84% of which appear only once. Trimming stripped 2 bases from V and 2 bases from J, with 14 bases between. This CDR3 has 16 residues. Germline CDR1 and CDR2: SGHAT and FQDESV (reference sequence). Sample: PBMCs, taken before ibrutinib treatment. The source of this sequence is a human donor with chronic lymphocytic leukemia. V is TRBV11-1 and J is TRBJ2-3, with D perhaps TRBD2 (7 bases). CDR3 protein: CASSLLGAGATDTQYF. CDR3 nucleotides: TGTGCCAGCAGCTTATTGGGGGCGGGAGCCACAGATACGCAGTATTTT. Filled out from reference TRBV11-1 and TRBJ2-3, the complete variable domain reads EAEVAQSPRYKITEKSQAVAFWCDPISGHATLYWYRQILGQGPELLVQFQDESVVDDSQLPKDRFSAERLKGVDSTLKIQPAELGDSAMYLCASSLLGAGATDTQYFGPGTRLTVL.